This TCR beta chain was sequenced during a study of cytomegalovirus exposure and HLA in healthy donors. Study-wide findings and caveats: The availability of immune exposure information extended only to CMV serostatus. Among TCR sequences, most were rare, though some public TCRs appeared in many donors.

CDR1 SGHTA and CDR2 FQGTGA come from the germline V gene. There are 14 residues in the CDR3. Trimming took 2 bases from V and 2 from J, leaving 9 bases between them. Primers for the PCR totalled 60 Vbeta and 13 Jbeta. TCRdb's table, derived via immunoSEQ multiplex PCR, lists solely in-frame clones and lacks some. The table records around 64,000 clones, about 61% of them present only once. This clone was observed once. Its antigen is not identified. This chain connects TRBV7-3 to TRBJ2-5, with a possible D match to TRBD2 (6 bases). The receptor was derived from a woman aged 50 to 60 in good health and CMV-seronegative. The sample taken for sequencing was PBMCs. CDR3 nucleotide sequence: TGTGCCAGCAGCTTAGCGGGGATACAAGAGACCCAGTACTTC. Its translation: CASSLAGIQETQYF.